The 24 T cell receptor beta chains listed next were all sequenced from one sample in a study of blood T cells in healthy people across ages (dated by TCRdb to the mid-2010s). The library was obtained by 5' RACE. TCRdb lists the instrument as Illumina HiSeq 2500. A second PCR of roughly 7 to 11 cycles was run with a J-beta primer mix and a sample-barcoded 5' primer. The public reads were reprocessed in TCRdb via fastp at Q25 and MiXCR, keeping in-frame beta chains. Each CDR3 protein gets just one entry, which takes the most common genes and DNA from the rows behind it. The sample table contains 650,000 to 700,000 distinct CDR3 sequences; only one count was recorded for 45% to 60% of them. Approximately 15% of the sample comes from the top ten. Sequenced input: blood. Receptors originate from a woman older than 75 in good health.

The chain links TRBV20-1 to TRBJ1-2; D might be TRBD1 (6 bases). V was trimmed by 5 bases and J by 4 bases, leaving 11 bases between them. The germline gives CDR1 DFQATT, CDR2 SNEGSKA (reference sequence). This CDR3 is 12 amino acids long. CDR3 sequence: CSAVGQTYGYTF. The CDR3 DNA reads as TGCAGTGCTGTCGGACAGACCTATGGCTACACCTTC.

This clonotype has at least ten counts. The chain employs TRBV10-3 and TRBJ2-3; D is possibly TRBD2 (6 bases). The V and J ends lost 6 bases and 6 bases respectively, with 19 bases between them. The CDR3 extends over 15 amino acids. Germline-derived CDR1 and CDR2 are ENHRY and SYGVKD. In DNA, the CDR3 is TGTGCCATCAGCCCGGGACTGAGATTGCGGGATACGCAGTATTTT. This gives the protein CAISPGLRLRDTQYF.

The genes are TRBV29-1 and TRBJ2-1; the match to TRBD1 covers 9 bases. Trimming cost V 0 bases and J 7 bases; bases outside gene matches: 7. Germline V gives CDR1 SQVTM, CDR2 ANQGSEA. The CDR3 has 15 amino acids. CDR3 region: CSVEDNEQGANEQFF. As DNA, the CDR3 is TGCAGCGTTGAAGATAACGAACAGGGGGCTAATGAGCAGTTCTTC.

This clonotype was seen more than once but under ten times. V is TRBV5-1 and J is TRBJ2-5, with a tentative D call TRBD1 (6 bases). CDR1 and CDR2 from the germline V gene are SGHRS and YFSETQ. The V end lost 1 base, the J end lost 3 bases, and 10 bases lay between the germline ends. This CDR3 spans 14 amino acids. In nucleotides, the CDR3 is TGCGCCAGCAGCTTGTACCGGACAGAAGAGACCCAGTACTTC. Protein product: CASSLYRTEETQYF. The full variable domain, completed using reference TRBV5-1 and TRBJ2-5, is KAGVTQTPRYLIKTRGQQVTLSCSPISGHRSVSWYQQTPGQGLQFLFEYFSETQRNKGNFPGRFSGRQFSNSRSEMNVSTLELGDSALYLCASSLYRTEETQYFGPGTRLLVL.

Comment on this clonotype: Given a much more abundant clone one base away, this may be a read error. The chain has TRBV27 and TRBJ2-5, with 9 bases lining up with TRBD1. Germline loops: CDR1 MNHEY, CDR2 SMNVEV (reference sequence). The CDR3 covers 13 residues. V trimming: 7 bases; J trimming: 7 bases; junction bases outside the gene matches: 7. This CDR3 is CASMDRGEGTQYF. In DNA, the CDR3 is TGTGCCAGCATGGACAGGGGCGAAGGGACCCAGTACTTC.

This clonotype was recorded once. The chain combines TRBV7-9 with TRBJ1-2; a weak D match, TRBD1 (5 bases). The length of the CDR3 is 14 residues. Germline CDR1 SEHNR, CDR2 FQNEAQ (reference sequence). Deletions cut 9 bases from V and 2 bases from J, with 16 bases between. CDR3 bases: TGTGCCAGTCAAATTCAGGGTATCAACTATGGCTACACCTTC. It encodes CASQIQGINYGYTF.

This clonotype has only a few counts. The CDR3 sequence is CASSVDGGREQYF. Here the CDR3 DNA reads TGTGCCAGCAGCGTAGACGGGGGACGCGAGCAGTACTTC. The chain carries TRBV9 and TRBJ2-7; possibly TRBD2 for D (6 bases). CDR1 and CDR2 (germline): SGDLS, YYNGEE. This CDR3 comprises 13 residues. V lost 0 bases and J lost 6, with 10 bases in between. Full variable domain (missing parts from reference TRBV9 and TRBJ2-7): DSGVTQTPKHLITATGQRVTLRCSPRSGDLSVYWYQQSLDQGLQFLIQYYNGEERAKGNILERFSAQQFPDLHSELNLSSLELGDSALYFCASSVDGGREQYFGPGTRLTVT.

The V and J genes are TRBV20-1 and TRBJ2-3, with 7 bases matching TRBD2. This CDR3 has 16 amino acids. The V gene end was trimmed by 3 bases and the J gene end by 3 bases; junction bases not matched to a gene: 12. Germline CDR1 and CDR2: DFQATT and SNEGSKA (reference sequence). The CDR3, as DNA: TGCAGTGCTAGGGGCGGGGGTTCGGGACCGACAGATACGCAGTATTTT. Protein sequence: CSARGGGSGPTDTQYF.

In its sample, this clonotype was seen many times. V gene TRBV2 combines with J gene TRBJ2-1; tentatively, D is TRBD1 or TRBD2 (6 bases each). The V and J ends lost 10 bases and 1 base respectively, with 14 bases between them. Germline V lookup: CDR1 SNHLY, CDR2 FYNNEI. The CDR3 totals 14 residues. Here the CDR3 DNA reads TGTGCCACCTTGAGGGGGGTTTCCTACAATGAGCAGTTCTTC. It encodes CATLRGVSYNEQFF.

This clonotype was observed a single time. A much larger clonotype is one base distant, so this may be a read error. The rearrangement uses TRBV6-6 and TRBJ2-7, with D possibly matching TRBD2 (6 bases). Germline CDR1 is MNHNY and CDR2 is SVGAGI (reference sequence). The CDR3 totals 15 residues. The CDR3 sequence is CAGSLLLASSGEQYF. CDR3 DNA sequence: TGTGCCGGCAGTCTCTTACTAGCATCTTCGGGGGAGCAGTACTTC.

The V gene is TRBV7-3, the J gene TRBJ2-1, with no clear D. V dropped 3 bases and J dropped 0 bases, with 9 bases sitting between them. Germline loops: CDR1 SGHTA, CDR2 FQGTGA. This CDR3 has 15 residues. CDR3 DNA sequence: TGTGCCAGCAGCTTTGGGCTAGTCTCCTACAATGAGCAGTTCTTC. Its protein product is CASSFGLVSYNEQFF. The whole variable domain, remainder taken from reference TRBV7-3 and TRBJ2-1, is GAGVSQTPSNKVTEKGKYVELRCDPISGHTALYWYRQSLGQGPEFLIYFQGTGAADDSGLPNDRFFAVRPEGSVSTLKIQRTERGDSAVYLCASSFGLVSYNEQFFGPGTRLTVL.

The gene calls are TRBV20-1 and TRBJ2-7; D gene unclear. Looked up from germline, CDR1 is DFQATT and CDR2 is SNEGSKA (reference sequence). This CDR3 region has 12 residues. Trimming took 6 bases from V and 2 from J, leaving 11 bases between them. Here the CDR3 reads CSALGRAYEQYF. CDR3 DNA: TGCAGTGCGCTGGGTAGGGCCTACGAGCAGTACTTC.

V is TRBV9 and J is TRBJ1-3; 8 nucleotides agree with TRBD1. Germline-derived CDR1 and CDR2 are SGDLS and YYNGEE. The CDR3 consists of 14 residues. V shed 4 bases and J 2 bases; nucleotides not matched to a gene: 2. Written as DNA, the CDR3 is TGTGCCAGCAGCACGGGACAGGCTGGAAACACCATATATTTT. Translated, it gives CASSTGQAGNTIYF. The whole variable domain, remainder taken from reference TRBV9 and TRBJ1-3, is DSGVTQTPKHLITATGQRVTLRCSPRSGDLSVYWYQQSLDQGLQFLIQYYNGEERAKGNILERFSAQQFPDLHSELNLSSLELGDSALYFCASSTGQAGNTIYFGEGSWLTVV.

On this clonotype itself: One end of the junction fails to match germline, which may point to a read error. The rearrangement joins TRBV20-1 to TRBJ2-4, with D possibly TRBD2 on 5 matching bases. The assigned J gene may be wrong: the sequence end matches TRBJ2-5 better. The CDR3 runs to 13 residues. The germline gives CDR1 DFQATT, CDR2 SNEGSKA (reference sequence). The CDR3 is CGARWELQETQYF. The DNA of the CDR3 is TGCGGTGCTAGGTGGGAGCTCCAAGAGACCCAGTACTTC.

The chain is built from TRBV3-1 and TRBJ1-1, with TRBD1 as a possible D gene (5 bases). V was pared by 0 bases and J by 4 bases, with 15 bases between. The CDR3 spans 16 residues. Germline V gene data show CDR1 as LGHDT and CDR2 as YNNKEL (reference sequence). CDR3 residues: CASSQDSGGSATEAFF. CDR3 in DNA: TGTGCCAGCAGCCAAGATTCGGGGGGGTCTGCCACTGAAGCTTTCTTT.

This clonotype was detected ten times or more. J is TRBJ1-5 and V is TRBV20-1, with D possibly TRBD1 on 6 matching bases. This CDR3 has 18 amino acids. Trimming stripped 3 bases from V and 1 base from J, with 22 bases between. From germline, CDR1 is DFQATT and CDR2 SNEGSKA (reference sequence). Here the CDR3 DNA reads TGCAGTGCTAGGGGCGGAGGGGGGGTTTTGGTGAGCAATCAGCCCCAGCATTTT. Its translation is CSARGGGGVLVSNQPQHF.

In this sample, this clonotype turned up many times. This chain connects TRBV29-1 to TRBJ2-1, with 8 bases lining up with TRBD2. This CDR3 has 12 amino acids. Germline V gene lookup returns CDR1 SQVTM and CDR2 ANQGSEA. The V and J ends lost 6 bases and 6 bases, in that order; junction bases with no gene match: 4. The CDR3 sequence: CSVIAGINEQFF. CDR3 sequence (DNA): TGCAGCGTCATAGCGGGAATCAATGAGCAGTTCTTC.

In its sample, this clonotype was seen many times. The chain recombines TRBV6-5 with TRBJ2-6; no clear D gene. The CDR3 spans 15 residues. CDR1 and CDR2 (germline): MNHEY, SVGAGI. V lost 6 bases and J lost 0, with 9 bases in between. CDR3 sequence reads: CASRSVSSGANVLTF. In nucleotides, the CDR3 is TGTGCCAGCAGGTCTGTTTCCTCTGGGGCCAACGTCCTGACTTTC.

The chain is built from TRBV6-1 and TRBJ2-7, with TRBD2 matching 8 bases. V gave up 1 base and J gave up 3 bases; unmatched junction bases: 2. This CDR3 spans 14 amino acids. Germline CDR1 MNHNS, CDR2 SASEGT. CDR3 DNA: TGTGCCAGCAGTGAAGGACTAGCGTACTACGAGCAGTACTTC. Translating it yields CASSEGLAYYEQYF.

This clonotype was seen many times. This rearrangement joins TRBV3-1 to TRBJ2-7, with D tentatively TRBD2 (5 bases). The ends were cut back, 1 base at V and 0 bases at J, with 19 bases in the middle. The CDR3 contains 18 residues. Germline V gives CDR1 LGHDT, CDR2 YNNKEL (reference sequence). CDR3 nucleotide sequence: TGTGCCAGCAGCCAAGCGAGTTATGTTGAGGGCCACTCCTACGAGCAGTACTTC. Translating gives CASSQASYVEGHSYEQYF.

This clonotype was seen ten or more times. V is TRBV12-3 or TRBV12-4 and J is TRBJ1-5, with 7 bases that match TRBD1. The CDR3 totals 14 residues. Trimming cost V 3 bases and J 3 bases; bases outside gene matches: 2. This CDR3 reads CASSFGQANQPQHF. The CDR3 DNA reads TGTGCCAGCAGTTTCGGACAGGCCAATCAGCCCCAGCATTTT.

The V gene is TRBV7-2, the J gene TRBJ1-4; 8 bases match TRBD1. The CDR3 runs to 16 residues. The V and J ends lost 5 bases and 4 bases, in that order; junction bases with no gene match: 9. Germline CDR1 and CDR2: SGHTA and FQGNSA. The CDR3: CASSPQSGQVNEKLFF. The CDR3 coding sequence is TGTGCCAGCAGCCCACAGTCGGGACAGGTTAATGAAAAACTGTTTTTT.

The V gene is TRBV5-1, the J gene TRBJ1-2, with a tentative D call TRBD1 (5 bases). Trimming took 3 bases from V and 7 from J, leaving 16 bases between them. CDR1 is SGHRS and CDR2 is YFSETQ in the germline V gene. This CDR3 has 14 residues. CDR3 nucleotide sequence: TGCGCCAGCAGCTGGGGGGGTCAGGGTCCTGGCTACACCTTC. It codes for CASSWGGQGPGYTF.

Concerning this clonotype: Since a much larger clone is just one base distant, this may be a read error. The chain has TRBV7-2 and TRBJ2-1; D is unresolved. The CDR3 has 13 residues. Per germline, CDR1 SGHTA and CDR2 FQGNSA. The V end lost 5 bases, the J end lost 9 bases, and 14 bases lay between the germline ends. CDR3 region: CASSDTMGGEQFF. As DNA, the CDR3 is TGTGCCAGCAGCGACACCATGGGCGGTGAGCAGTTCTTC.